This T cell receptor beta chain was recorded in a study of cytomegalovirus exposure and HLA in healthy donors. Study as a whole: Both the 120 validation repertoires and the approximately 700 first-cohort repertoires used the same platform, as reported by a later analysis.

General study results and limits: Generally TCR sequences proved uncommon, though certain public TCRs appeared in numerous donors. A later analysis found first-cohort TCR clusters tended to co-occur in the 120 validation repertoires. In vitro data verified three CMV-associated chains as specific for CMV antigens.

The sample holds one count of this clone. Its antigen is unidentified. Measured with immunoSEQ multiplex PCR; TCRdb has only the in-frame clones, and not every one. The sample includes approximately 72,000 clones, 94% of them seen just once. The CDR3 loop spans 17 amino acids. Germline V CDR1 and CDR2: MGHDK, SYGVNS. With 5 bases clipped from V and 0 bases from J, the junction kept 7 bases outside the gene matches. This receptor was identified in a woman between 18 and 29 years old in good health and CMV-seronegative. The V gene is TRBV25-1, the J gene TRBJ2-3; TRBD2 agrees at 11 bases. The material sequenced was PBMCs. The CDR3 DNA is TGTGCCAGCAGTCCAAGTGGACTAGCGGGTAGCACAGATACGCAGTATTTT. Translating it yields CASSPSGLAGSTDTQYF.